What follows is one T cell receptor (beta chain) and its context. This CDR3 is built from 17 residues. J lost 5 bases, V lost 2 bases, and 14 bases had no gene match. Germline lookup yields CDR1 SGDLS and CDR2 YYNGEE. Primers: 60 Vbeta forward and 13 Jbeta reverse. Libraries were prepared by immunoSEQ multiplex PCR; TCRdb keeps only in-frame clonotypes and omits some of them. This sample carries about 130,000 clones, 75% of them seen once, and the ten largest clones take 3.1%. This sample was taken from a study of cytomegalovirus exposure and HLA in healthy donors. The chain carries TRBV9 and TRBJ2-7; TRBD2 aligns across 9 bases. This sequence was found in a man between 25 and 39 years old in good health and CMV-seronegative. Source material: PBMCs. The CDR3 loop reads CASSVPVIAGDADEQYF. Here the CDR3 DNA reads TGTGCCAGCAGCGTGCCGGTGATAGCGGGGGATGCGGACGAGCAGTACTTC. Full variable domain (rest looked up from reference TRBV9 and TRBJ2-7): DSGVTQTPKHLITATGQRVTLRCSPRSGDLSVYWYQQSLDQGLQFLIQYYNGEERAKGNILERFSAQQFPDLHSELNLSSLELGDSALYFCASSVPVIAGDADEQYFGPGTRLTVT.